This TCR beta chain stems from a study of T cells in Graves' hyperthyroidism and ophthalmopathy. The CDR3 runs to 14 residues. Trimming stripped 2 bases from V and 1 base from J, with 11 bases between. The germline gives CDR1 DFQATT, CDR2 SNEGSKA (reference sequence). This clonotype occurred many times. Hyperthyroidism, newly diagnosed and lasting under 2 months, affected patients aged 18 to 65. Amplified TCR beta CDR3 regions derived from RNA transcripts. First-round RT-PCR of the TCR CDR3 relied on the HTBI primer set. TCRdb ran MiXCR on the multiplex PCR reads and lists one entry per CDR3 protein. The table includes 450,000 to 600,000 distinct CDR3 sequences, 14% detected once.

Sequencing was carried out using blood. The clonotype originates from a woman aged 40 to 50 with Graves' hyperthyroidism. The chain is built from TRBV20-1 and TRBJ1-1, with D maybe TRBD1 (6 bases). The CDR3 DNA follows: TGCAGTGCTAGAACGGGACACCGGAACACTGAAGCTTTCTTT. This encodes CSARTGHRNTEAFF.